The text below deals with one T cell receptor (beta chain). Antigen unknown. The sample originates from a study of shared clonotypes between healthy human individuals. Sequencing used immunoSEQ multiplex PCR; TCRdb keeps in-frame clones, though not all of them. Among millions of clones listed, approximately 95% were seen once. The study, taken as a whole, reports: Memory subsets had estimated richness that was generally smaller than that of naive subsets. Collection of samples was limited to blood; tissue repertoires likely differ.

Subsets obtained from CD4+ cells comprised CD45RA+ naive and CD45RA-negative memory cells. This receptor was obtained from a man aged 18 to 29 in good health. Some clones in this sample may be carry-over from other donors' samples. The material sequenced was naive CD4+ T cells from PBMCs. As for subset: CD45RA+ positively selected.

The CDR3 DNA reads TGTGCCATTCACAGGGACCTTAATTCACCCCTCCACTTT. This gives the protein CAIHRDLNSPLHF. The chain uses TRBV10-3 and TRBJ1-6; tentatively, D is TRBD1 (6 bases). Trimming took 9 bases from V and 6 from J, leaving 12 bases between them. Germline CDR1 and CDR2: ENHRY and SYGVKD. The CDR3 is 13 residues long.